This T cell receptor (beta chain) was documented in a study of T-cell reconstitution after alpha-beta-depleted transplantation in children. Unique molecular identifiers were used to barcode this TCRbeta library. MiXCR, applied by TCRdb to the PCR reads, yields one record per CDR3 protein. This table holds almost 500,000 distinct CDR3 sequences, about 12% found once. Germline loops: CDR1 SGHAT, CDR2 FQDESV (reference sequence). This CDR3 region has 21 residues. V lost 2 bases and J 0 bases, leaving 26 bases between the germline ends. The sequence came from a human donor who donated a stem cell graft to a child with combined immunodeficiency. The chain recombines TRBV11-1 with TRBJ2-1; D is perhaps TRBD2 (6 bases). Sequenced here: PBMCs from the stem cell graft donor, sampled from the stem cell graft. The CDR3 is CASSLTAGRGGDVGSYNEQFF. The CDR3 DNA reads as TGTGCCAGCAGCTTAACGGCCGGCCGAGGAGGGGATGTAGGCTCCTACAATGAGCAGTTCTTC. The whole variable domain, remainder taken from reference TRBV11-1 and TRBJ2-1, is EAEVAQSPRYKITEKSQAVAFWCDPISGHATLYWYRQILGQGPELLVQFQDESVVDDSQLPKDRFSAERLKGVDSTLKIQPAELGDSAMYLCASSLTAGRGGDVGSYNEQFFGPGTRLTVL.